These 7 T cell receptor beta chains came from one sample sequenced in a study of PD-L1 blockade in urothelial cancer. Time point here: pretreatment peripheral blood. Method: immunoSEQ multiplex PCR; TCRdb's copy keeps in-frame clones and lacks some. The repertoire holds about 130,000 clones, with approximately 84% as singletons. The sequenced sample was PBMCs, obtained around atezolizumab (anti-PD-L1) treatment. The origin of the receptors is a man between 45 and 60 years old with urothelial cancer.

The genes are TRBV28 and TRBJ1-3; TRBD1 might be the D (6 bases). With 7 bases removed from V and 2 bases from J, the gap between germline ends came to 9 bases. Germline values: CDR1 MDHEN, CDR2 SYDVKM. This CDR3 region has 13 residues. The DNA for the CDR3 is TGTGCCAGCACCGGGACACCTGGAAACACCATATATTTT. Amino acids: CASTGTPGNTIYF.

The rearrangement uses TRBV7-9 and TRBJ2-7, with 10 bases fitting TRBD1. With V trimmed by 3 bases and J by 4 bases, 3 bases remained unmatched. Germline CDR1 SEHNR, CDR2 FQNEAQ (reference sequence). The length of the CDR3 is 14 residues. CDR3: CASSLGQGLYEQYF. DNA for the CDR3: TGTGCCAGCAGCTTGGGACAGGGGTTATACGAGCAGTACTTC.

The chain carries TRBV6-4 and TRBJ1-1; a weak D match, TRBD1 (5 bases). Trimming took off 0 bases at V and 9 bases at J, with 11 bases between the two ends. This CDR3 region has 13 residues. Germline loops: CDR1 MRHNA, CDR2 SNTAGT. CDR3 sequence reads: CASSDSEGSKAFF. The CDR3 region has the DNA TGTGCCAGCAGTGACTCGGAGGGGAGCAAAGCTTTCTTT.

V is TRBV4-2 and J is TRBJ2-5, with TRBD2 matching 13 bases. The CDR3 is made up of 15 amino acids. Germline values: CDR1 LGHNA, CDR2 YNFKEQ. The junction had 0 bases not matched to a gene; V was cut back by 1 base and J by 4 bases. This CDR3 is CASSQGTSGRETQYF. The DNA for the CDR3 is TGTGCCAGCAGCCAAGGGACTAGCGGGAGAGAGACCCAGTACTTC.

This clone was detected a few times. The rearrangement joins TRBV6-6 to TRBJ2-6; D unclear. The CDR3 has 13 residues. CDR1 MNHNY and CDR2 SVGAGI come from the germline V gene (reference sequence). V lost 5 bases, J lost 4 bases, and 6 bases lay in between. CDR3 nucleotide sequence: TGTGCCAGCAGTCCCAAAGGGGCCAACGTCCTGACTTTC. It specifies CASSPKGANVLTF.

The sample holds one count of this clone. V gene TRBV7-9 combines with J gene TRBJ2-1; D may be TRBD2 (5 bases). The germline V gene encodes CDR1 SEHNR and CDR2 FQNEAQ (reference sequence). V was cut by 3 bases and J by 5 bases, with 14 bases left in between. CDR3 length equals 15 residues. The CDR3 DNA reads as TGTGCCAGCAGCTTGCAAAGGACTTCAAACAATGAGCAGTTCTTC. This codes for CASSLQRTSNNEQFF.

This chain connects TRBV9 to TRBJ2-3, with 8 bases fitting TRBD2. Unmatched junction bases numbered 11, after V lost 4 bases and J lost 4 bases. The CDR3 totals 16 residues. CDR1 SGDLS and CDR2 YYNGEE come from the germline V gene. In nucleotides, the CDR3 is TGTGCCAGCAGCTCCGGCGTTAGCGGGACCGCAGATACGCAGTATTTT. Translating it yields CASSSGVSGTADTQYF.